This is a list of T cell receptor beta chains from one sample in a study of OX40 agonist ivuxolimab in advanced cancers. Measured with immunoSEQ multiplex PCR; TCRdb has only the in-frame clones, and not every one. Among over 50,000 clones listed, 75% to 90% were seen once. The sample here was CD4+ or CD8+ T cells sorted from blood, taken in a trial of the OX40 agonist ivuxolimab. The origin of the receptors is an adult with an advanced solid tumor such as melanoma, head and neck, liver or kidney cancer. The CDR3 runs from the conserved cysteine through the conserved F or W. The D gene is left open where the match is weak. Size values are once, few and many counts, or a class for expanded clones, and some rows have none.

CDR3aa: CASSKKVAVRSGGGETQYF; CDR3nt: TGTGCCAGCAGCAAAAAAGTCGCCGTTCGCAGCGGGGGAGGGGAGACCCAGTACTTC; d_gene: .; abundance: .; j_gene: TRBJ2-5; v_gene: TRBV21-1
CDR3aa: CASSLVGARVNTEAFF; CDR3nt: TGTGCCAGCAGCTTGGTGGGGGCGCGGGTTAACACTGAAGCTTTCTTT; d_gene: .; abundance: .; j_gene: TRBJ1-1; v_gene: TRBV5-6
CDR3aa: CASSEPFSGKNNEQFF; CDR3nt: TGTGCCAGCAGTGAACCTTTTAGCGGGAAAAACAATGAGCAGTTCTTC; d_gene: TRBD2; abundance: .; j_gene: TRBJ2-1; v_gene: TRBV25-1
CDR3aa: CASSSQGFTEAFF; CDR3nt: TGCGCCAGCAGCTCTCAGGGTTTCACTGAAGCTTTCTTT; d_gene: .; abundance: .; j_gene: TRBJ1-1; v_gene: TRBV5-1
CDR3aa: CASRTGTRQFF; CDR3nt: TGTGCCAGCAGAACCGGGACTAGACAGTTCTTC; d_gene: TRBD2; abundance: .; j_gene: TRBJ2-1; v_gene: TRBV28
CDR3aa: CASSLGGAEDEQFF; CDR3nt: TGTGCCAGCAGCTTGGGCGGAGCCGAGGATGAGCAGTTCTTC; d_gene: .; abundance: .; j_gene: TRBJ2-1; v_gene: TRBV13
CDR3aa: CATSRGLDTGELFF; CDR3nt: TGTGCCACCAGCAGAGGGCTAGACACCGGGGAGCTGTTTTTT; d_gene: .; abundance: .; j_gene: TRBJ2-2; v_gene: TRBV15
CDR3aa: CASSLEGGGTDTQYF; CDR3nt: TGTGCCAGCAGCTTAGAGGGCGGGGGAACGGATACGCAGTATTTT; d_gene: TRBD2; abundance: .; j_gene: TRBJ2-3; v_gene: TRBV7-9
CDR3aa: CASTPATDTQYF; CDR3nt: TGTGCCAGCACCCCGGCCACAGATACGCAGTATTTT; d_gene: .; abundance: few; j_gene: TRBJ2-3; v_gene: TRBV7-9
CDR3aa: CASSQGQKGYGYTF; CDR3nt: TGCGCCAGCAGCCAGGGACAGAAGGGTTATGGCTACACCTTC; d_gene: TRBD1; abundance: .; j_gene: TRBJ1-2; v_gene: TRBV4-3
CDR3aa: CASSLSFAGGGYTF; CDR3nt: TGTGCCAGCAGTTTATCGTTTGCAGGGGGCGGCTACACCTTC; d_gene: TRBD1; abundance: .; j_gene: TRBJ1-2; v_gene: TRBV27
CDR3aa: CASSGPLLGTDTQYF; CDR3nt: TGTGCCAGCAGTGGGCCCCTCCTTGGCACAGATACGCAGTATTTT; d_gene: .; abundance: .; j_gene: TRBJ2-3; v_gene: TRBV2